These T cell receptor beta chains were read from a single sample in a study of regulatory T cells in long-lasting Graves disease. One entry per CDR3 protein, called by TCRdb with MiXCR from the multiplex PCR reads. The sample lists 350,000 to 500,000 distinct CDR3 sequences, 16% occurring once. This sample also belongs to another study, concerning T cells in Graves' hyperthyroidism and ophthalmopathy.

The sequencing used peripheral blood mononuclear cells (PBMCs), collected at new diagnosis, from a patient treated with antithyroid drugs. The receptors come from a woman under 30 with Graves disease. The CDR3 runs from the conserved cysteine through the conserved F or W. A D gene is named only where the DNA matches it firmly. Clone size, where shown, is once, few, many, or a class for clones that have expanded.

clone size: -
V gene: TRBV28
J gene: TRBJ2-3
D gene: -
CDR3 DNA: TGTGCCAGCAGCTCAGGGGCTCCCAGGGCAGATACGCAGTATTTT
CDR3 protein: CASSSGAPRADTQYF

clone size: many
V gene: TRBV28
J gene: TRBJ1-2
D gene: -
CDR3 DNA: TGTGCCAGCAGATCAGGAGGTAACAGTGAGGGCTACACCTTC
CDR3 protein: CASRSGGNSEGYTF

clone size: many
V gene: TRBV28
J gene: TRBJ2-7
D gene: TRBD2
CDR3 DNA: TGTGCCAGCAGGACTAGCGGACCTCCCTACGAGCAGTACTTC
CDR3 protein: CASRTSGPPYEQYF

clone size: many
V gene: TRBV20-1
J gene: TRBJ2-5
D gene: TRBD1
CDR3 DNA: TGCAGTGCTACGGGACAGGGTGCCCCCGGGGAGACCCAGTACTTC
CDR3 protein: CSATGQGAPGETQYF

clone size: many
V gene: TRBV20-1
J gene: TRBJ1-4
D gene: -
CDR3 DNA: TGCAGTGCCCCCGGCGGGACACCCGCAACTAATGAAAAACTGTTTTTT
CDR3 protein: CSAPGGTPATNEKLFF

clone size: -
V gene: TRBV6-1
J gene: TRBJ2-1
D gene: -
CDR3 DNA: TGTGCCAGCAGTGAAATCAGCGGTAATGAGCAGTTCTTC
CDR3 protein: CASSEISGNEQFF

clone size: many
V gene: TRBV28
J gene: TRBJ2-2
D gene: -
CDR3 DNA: TGTGCCAGCAGTTTACCTAGCGCGAACACCGGGGAGCTGTTTTTT
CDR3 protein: CASSLPSANTGELFF

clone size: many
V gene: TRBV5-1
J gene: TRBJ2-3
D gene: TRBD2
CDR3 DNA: TGCGCCAGCAGCTTAAGCGGGAGTGTGACAGATACGCAGTATTTT
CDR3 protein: CASSLSGSVTDTQYF

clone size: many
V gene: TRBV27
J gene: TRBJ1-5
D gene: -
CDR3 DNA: TGTGCCAGCAGCCCTCAGAGTCACGGCAATCAGCCCCAGCATTTT
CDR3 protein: CASSPQSHGNQPQHF

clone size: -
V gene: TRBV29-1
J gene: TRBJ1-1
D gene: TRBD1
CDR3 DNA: TGCAGCGGCAGGACAGGGGGAAATCGGAACACTGAAGCTTTCTTT
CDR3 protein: CSGRTGGNRNTEAFF

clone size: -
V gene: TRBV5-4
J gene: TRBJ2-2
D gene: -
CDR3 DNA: TGTGCCAGCAGCTCCGAGTGGGGGGAGCTGTTTTTT
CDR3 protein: CASSSEWGELFF

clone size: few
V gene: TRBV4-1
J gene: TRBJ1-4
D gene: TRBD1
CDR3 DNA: TGCGCCAGCAGCCGTCAGGGGGTGCGGAATGAAAAACTGTTTTTT
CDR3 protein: CASSRQGVRNEKLFF

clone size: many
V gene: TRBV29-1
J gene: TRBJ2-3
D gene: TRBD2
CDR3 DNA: TGCAGCGTTGGTGAGCGGGAGGGGGGAACAGATACGCAGTATTTT
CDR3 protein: CSVGEREGGTDTQYF

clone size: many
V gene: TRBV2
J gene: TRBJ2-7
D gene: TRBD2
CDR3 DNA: TGTGCCAGCAGTGAAGGTCCCGCGGGAGGGTACGAGCAGTACTTC
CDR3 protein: CASSEGPAGGYEQYF

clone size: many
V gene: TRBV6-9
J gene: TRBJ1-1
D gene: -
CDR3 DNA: TGTGCCAGCAGTTATCCGACCCAGGGGCGCTACAACACTGAAGCTTTCTTT
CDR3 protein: CASSYPTQGRYNTEAFF

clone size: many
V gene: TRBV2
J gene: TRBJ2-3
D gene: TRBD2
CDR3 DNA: TGTGCCAGCAGTGAAGTCGGGACTAACACAGATACGCAGTATTTT
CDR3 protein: CASSEVGTNTDTQYF

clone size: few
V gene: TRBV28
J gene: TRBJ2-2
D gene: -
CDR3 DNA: TGTGCCAGCAGTTTGGTAGACTTCACCGGGGAGCTGTTTTTT
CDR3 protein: CASSLVDFTGELFF

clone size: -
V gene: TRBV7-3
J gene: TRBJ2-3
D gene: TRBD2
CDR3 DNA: TGTGCCAGCACCACCACAGGGACTAGCGGGGCGGATACGCAGTATTTT
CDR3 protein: CASTTTGTSGADTQYF

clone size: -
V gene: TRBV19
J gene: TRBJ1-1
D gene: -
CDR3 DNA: TGTGCCAGCGAACCCGGGACACGGCCTATGAACACTGAAGCTTTCTTT
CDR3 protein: CASEPGTRPMNTEAFF

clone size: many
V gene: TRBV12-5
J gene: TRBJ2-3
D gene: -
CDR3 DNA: TGTGCTAGTGGTTTGGCGGGAGTCGATACGCAGTATTTT
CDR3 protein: CASGLAGVDTQYF

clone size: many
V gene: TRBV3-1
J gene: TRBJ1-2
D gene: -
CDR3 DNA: TGTGCCAGCAGCCAAGGATCGACAGCGGTTTATGGCTACACCTTC
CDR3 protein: CASSQGSTAVYGYTF

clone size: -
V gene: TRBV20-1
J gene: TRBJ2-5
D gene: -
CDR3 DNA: TGCAGTGCTTCAGGGGCTGAAGTAGAAGAGACCCAGTACTTC
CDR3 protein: CSASGAEVEETQYF

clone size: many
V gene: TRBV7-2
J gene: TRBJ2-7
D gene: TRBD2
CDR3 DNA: TGTGCCAGCAGCTTAACCCGGACTAGCGGGGTCTACGAGCAGTACTTC
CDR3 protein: CASSLTRTSGVYEQYF

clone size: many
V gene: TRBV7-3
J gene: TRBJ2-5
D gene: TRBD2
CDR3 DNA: TGTGCCAGCAGCTCCCGGGGCAGGGAGGGGGAGACCCAGTACTTC
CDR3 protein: CASSSRGREGETQYF

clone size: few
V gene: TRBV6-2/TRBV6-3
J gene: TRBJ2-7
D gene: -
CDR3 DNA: TGTGCCAGCAGAGTTTTGGTAAGGGGGTACGAGCAGTACTTC
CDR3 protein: CASRVLVRGYEQYF

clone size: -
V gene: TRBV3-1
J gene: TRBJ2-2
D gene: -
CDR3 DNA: TGTGCCAGCTACTTAAGCAGGGAGCTGTTTTTT
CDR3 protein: CASYLSRELFF

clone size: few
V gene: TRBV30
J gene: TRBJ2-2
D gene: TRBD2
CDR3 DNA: TGTGCCTGGCTCCGACTAGCGGGGAGCCCCGGGGAGCTGTTTTTT
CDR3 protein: CAWLRLAGSPGELFF

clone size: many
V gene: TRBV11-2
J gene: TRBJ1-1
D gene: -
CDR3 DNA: TGTGCCAGCAGCTTAGCGACGACTGAAGCTTTCTTT
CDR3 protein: CASSLATTEAFF

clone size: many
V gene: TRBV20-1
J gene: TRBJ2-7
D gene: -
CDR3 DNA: TGCAGTGCTAGAGACCCGGGCGTGGACTACGAGCAGTACTTC
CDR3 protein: CSARDPGVDYEQYF

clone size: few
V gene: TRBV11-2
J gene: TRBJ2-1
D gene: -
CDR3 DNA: TGTGCCAGCAACTTAGAACGAACCTACAATGAGCAGTTCTTC
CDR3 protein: CASNLERTYNEQFF

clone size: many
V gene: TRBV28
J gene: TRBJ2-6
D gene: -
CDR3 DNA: TGTGCCAGCAGTTTTCCCCACTACTCTGGGGCCAACGTCCTGACTTTC
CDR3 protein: CASSFPHYSGANVLTF

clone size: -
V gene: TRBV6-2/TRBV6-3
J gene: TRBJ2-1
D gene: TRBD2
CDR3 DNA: TGTGCCACCCTGGGACTAGCGGGAGTCGGTGAGCAGTTCTTC
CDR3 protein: CATLGLAGVGEQFF

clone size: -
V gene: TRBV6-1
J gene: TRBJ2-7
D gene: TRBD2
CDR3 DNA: TGTGCCAGCCACGAGCGGGAGGGCTACGAGCAGTACTTC
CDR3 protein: CASHEREGYEQYF

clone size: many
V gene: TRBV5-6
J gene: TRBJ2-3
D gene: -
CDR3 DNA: TGTGCCAGCAGCTCCCCCGGGGAGCGCGGCGCAGATACGCAGTATTTT
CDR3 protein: CASSSPGERGADTQYF

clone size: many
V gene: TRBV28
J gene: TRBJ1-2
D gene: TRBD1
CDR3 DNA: TGTGCCAGCAGTTCACAGGGGTCAGCTAACTATGGCTACACCTTC
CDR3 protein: CASSSQGSANYGYTF

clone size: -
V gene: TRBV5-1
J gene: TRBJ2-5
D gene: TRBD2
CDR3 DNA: TGCGCCAGCAGTGGAGGTGGGAGCTCCCGGGGAGGGGCCCAGTACTTC
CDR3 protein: CASSGGGSSRGGAQYF

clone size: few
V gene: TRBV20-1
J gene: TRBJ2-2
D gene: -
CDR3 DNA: TGCAGTGCCCCACCCCGGGGGGCGGTCACCGGGGAGCTGTTTTTT
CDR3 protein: CSAPPRGAVTGELFF

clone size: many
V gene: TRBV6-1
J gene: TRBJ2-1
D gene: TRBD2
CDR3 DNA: TGTGCCAGCAGTGAGCCACTAGCGGGAGGGAATGAGCAGTTCTTC
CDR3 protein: CASSEPLAGGNEQFF

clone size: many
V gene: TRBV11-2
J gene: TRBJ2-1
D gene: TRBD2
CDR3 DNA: TGTGCCAGCAGCCCCGGGACTAGCAATGAGCAGTTCTTC
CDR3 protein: CASSPGTSNEQFF

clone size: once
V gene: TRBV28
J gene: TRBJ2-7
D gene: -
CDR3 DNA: TGTGCCAGCAGTTTTGAGATTTCTTCCTACGAGCAGTACTTC
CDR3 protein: CASSFEISSYEQYF

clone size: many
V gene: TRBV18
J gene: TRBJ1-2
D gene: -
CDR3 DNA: TGTGCCAGCTCACCACTAGGAGAGGGCAACTATGGCTACACCTTC
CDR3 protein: CASSPLGEGNYGYTF

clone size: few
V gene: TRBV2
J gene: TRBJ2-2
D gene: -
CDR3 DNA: TGTGCCAGCAGCTCATGGGGGGCCTCCCCCGGGGAGCTGTTTTTT
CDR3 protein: CASSSWGASPGELFF

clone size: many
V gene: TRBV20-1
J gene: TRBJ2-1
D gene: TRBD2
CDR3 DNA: TGCAGTGCTAGCGGGAGGGCTTTAAATGAGCAGTTCTTC
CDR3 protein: CSASGRALNEQFF

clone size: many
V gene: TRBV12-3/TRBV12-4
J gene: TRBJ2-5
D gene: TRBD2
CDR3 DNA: TGTGCCAGCAGGCCGACTAGCGGGAGCCCTATAGCGGGGACCCAGTACTTC
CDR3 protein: CASRPTSGSPIAGTQYF

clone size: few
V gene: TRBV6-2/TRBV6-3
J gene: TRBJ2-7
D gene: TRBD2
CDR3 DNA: TGTGCCAGCAGTTATTCGGTCGCGGGAGGGCCTTACGAGCAGTACTTC
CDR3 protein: CASSYSVAGGPYEQYF

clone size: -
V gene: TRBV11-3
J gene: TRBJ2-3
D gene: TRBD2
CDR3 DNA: TGTGTCAGCAGCTTAGAAGGACTAGCGGGTCCCACAGATACGCAGTATTTT
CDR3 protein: CVSSLEGLAGPTDTQYF

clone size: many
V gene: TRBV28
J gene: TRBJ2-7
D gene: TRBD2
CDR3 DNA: TGTGCCAGCACTCCTAGCGGGAGGGTCAGCTCCTACGAGCAGTACTTC
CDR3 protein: CASTPSGRVSSYEQYF

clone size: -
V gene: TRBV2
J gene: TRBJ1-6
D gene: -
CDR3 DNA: TGTGCCAGCAGCTTAAAGGGGCAGTACTCCTATAATTCACCCCTCCACTTT
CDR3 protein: CASSLKGQYSYNSPLHF

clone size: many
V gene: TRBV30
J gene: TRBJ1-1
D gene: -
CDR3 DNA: TGTGCCTGGGGCCTCAGGAACACTGAAGCTTTCTTT
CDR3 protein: CAWGLRNTEAFF

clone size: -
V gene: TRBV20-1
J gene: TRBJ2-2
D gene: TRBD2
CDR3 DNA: TGCAGTGTGGGGACTATCGCCGGGGAGCTGTTTTTT
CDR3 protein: CSVGTIAGELFF